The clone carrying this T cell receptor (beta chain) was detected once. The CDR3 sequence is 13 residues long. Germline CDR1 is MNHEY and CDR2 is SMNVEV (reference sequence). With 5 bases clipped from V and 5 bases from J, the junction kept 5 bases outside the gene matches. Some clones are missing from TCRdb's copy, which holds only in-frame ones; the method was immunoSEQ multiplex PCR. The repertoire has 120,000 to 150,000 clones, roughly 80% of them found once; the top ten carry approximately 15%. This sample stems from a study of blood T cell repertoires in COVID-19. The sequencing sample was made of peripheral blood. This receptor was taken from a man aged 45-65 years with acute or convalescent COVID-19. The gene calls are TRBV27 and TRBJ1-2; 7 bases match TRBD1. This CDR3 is CASSDGTAYGYTF. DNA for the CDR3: TGTGCCAGCAGTGACGGGACAGCATATGGCTACACCTTC.